This TCR beta chain was identified during a study of blood T cell repertoires in COVID-19. The CDR3 runs 12 residues. CDR1 and CDR2 (germline): KGHSH, LQKENI. V lost 3 bases to trimming and J lost 5 bases, with 4 bases between them. The data were produced by immunoSEQ multiplex PCR, yet TCRdb's version contains in-frame clones alone and is incomplete. The sample carries about 100,000 clones, about nine tenths recorded once. The sequenced sample consisted of peripheral blood. The V call is TRBV18, the J call TRBJ2-2, with no clear D. This receptor was identified in a man aged 45-60 years with active COVID-19. The CDR3 DNA reads TGTGCCAGCTCACCCTTAACCGGGGAGCTGTTTTTT. Translated, it gives CASSPLTGELFF.